One and the same sample provided the 32 T cell receptor beta chains below, sequenced in a study of blood T cells in healthy people across ages. A J-beta primer mix and a sample-barcoded 5' primer were used in a second PCR of roughly 6 to 12 cycles. TCRdb analysed the 5' RACE reads with MiXCR anew, one entry per CDR3 protein. The sample records over a million distinct CDR3 sequences, 40% to 50% being singletons. Sequencing was performed on blood. These receptors originate from a woman between 55 and 75 years old in good health.

The V gene is TRBV24-1, the J gene TRBJ2-1; the D gene is possibly TRBD1 (5 bases). From germline, CDR1 is KGHDR and CDR2 SFDVKD. Trimming took off 6 bases at V and 6 bases at J, with 11 bases between the two ends. The CDR3 is 13 residues long. The CDR3 spells CATSKGRLNEQFF. CDR3 in DNA: TGTGCCACCAGTAAGGGGCGCCTCAATGAGCAGTTCTTC.

V and J are TRBV7-6 and TRBJ2-7; D gene uncertain. Germline assignment: CDR1 SGHVS and CDR2 FNYEAQ. The CDR3 is made up of 15 amino acids. V was clipped by 1 base and J by 2 bases, with 12 bases between them. The CDR3 sequence: CASSLEAEFAYEQYF. CDR3 DNA sequence: TGTGCCAGCAGCTTAGAGGCGGAGTTTGCCTACGAGCAGTACTTC.

V and J are TRBV10-3 and TRBJ2-3; 8 nucleotides align to TRBD2. The CDR3 has 14 residues. In germline, CDR1 is ENHRY, CDR2 SYGVKD. The junction had 6 bases not matched to a gene; V was cut back by 9 bases and J by 1 base. CDR3 DNA sequence: TGTGCCATTAAAACGGGAGGGGGCACAGATACGCAGTATTTT. This gives the protein CAIKTGGGTDTQYF.

The CDR3 spells CASSDSVEQYF. The DNA for the CDR3 is TGCGCCAGCTCCGACAGCGTAGAGCAGTACTTC. The chain carries TRBV10-2 and TRBJ2-5; tentative D call: TRBD1 (5 bases). The CDR3 sequence is 11 residues long. Trimming took off 8 bases at V and 11 bases at J, with 15 bases between the two ends. Germline V gene data show CDR1 as WSHSY and CDR2 as SAAADI.

The chain carries TRBV15 and TRBJ2-7, with D possibly being TRBD1 (6 bases). Germline V gives CDR1 LNHNV, CDR2 YYDKDF (reference sequence). The V gene lost 3 bases and the J gene lost 6 bases, with 12 bases spanning the gap. This CDR3 contains 13 residues. The CDR3 protein is CATSSADSFEQYF. DNA for the CDR3: TGTGCCACCAGCAGCGCGGACAGCTTCGAGCAGTACTTC.

The J gene is TRBJ2-6, the V gene TRBV28; unclear D gene. The CDR3 length is 13 residues. V was pared by 7 bases and J by 4 bases, with 8 bases between. Germline CDR1 is MDHEN and CDR2 is SYDVKM. CDR3 coding DNA: TGTGCCAGCAAGTGGGTAGGGGCCAACGTCCTGACTTTC. It codes for CASKWVGANVLTF.

The chain is built from TRBV24-1 and TRBJ2-1; D possibly matches TRBD1 or TRBD2 (6 bases each). In germline, CDR1 is KGHDR, CDR2 SFDVKD. V was pared by 3 bases and J by 12 bases, with 14 bases between. The CDR3 is 13 amino acids. The CDR3, as DNA: TGTGCCACCAGTGATCACAGGGAGGTGGGGCAGTTCTTC. Its protein product is CATSDHREVGQFF.

The chain recombines TRBV20-1 with TRBJ2-3, with 8 bases matching TRBD2. Germline V lookup: CDR1 DFQATT, CDR2 SNEGSKA (reference sequence). V was clipped by 1 base and J by 4 bases; unmatched bases: 7. CDR3 length equals 15 residues. CDR3 sequence reads: CSARALAGRADTQYF. CDR3 in DNA: TGCAGTGCTAGAGCCCTAGCGGGTAGGGCAGATACGCAGTATTTT.

The rearrangement uses TRBV29-1 and TRBJ2-1; 9 bases match TRBD1. The tail of the sequence fits TRBJ2-7 better, so the J call may be wrong. This CDR3 is 14 amino acids long. Germline CDR1 is SQVTM and CDR2 is ANQGSEA. CDR3 in amino acids: CSVSKGQGDNEQYF. Here the CDR3 DNA reads TGCAGCGTTTCAAAGGGACAGGGAGACAATGAGCAGTACTTC.

This clonotype has more than one count but fewer than ten. The gene calls are TRBV10-3 and TRBJ2-7, with D possibly matching TRBD1 (6 bases). This CDR3 has 14 amino acids. The germline V gene has CDR1 ENHRY and CDR2 SYGVKD. V was clipped by 2 bases and J by 6 bases, with 14 bases between them. In nucleotides, the CDR3 is TGTGCCATCAGTGAGCCAGGGGCGGTTCTCGAGCAGTACTTC. This sequence encodes CAISEPGAVLEQYF.

The chain couples TRBV12-3 or TRBV12-4 to TRBJ2-1; D perhaps matches TRBD2 (6 bases). The J call may be incorrect, as the DNA end agrees better with TRBJ2-7. There are 14 residues in the CDR3. The CDR3 spells CASCPGETYNEQYF. CDR3 nucleotide sequence: TGTGCCAGCTGCCCGGGGGAAACCTACAATGAGCAGTACTTC.

The chain uses TRBV7-9 and TRBJ2-5; the D gene could be TRBD1 or TRBD2 (5 bases each). The CDR3 has 15 residues. Germline CDR1 and CDR2: SEHNR and FQNEAQ (reference sequence). The V gene lost 7 bases and the J gene lost 3 bases, with 18 bases spanning the gap. The chain's CDR3 is CASIGSPGPEETQYF. DNA for the CDR3: TGTGCCAGCATCGGGTCCCCGGGGCCGGAAGAGACCCAGTACTTC.

The chain uses TRBV29-1 and TRBJ1-6, with D unresolved. V lost 7 bases and J lost 9, with 13 bases in between. The CDR3 contains 12 residues. Germline CDR1 SQVTM, CDR2 ANQGSEA. The CDR3 sequence is CSAGHLGSPLHF. The CDR3 DNA reads TGCAGCGCTGGCCATCTCGGTTCACCCCTCCACTTT.

This sequence joins TRBV29-1 and TRBJ2-5; no reliable D call. This CDR3 contains 13 residues. The V gene's germline CDR1 is SQVTM and CDR2 ANQGSEA. Between the trimmed V and J ends, which lost 7 bases and 7 bases, there was a span of 19 bases. The CDR3 protein is CSALTTGSGTQYF. The CDR3 nucleotides are TGCAGCGCCCTGACCACGGGTTCAGGGACCCAGTACTTC.

The chain recombines TRBV20-1 with TRBJ2-1; 13 nucleotides match TRBD2. Germline assignment: CDR1 DFQATT and CDR2 SNEGSKA (reference sequence). The CDR3 extends over 14 amino acids. Unmatched junction bases numbered 6, after V lost 6 bases and J lost 7 bases. CDR3 region: CSAEGLAGVNEQFF. The CDR3 region has the DNA TGCAGTGCCGAAGGACTAGCGGGAGTTAATGAGCAGTTCTTC.

V and J are TRBV13 and TRBJ2-1; the match to TRBD2 covers 8 bases. Germline CDR1 reads PRHDT; CDR2 reads FYEKMQ (reference sequence). This CDR3 region has 15 residues. Trimming at V came to 1 base and at J to 9 bases, leaving 8 bases not matched to a gene. This chain's CDR3 is CASSLAGLEYTEQFF. The CDR3 DNA sequence: TGTGCCAGCAGCTTAGCGGGACTAGAATATACTGAGCAGTTCTTC.

V is TRBV5-1 and J is TRBJ2-1; D may be TRBD2 (5 bases). The CDR3 extends over 12 amino acids. V dropped 2 bases and J dropped 8 bases, with 8 bases sitting between them. Germline V lookup: CDR1 SGHRS, CDR2 YFSETQ. In nucleotides, the CDR3 is TGCGCCAGCAGCTTTAGCGTGGATGAGCAGTTCTTC. Amino acids: CASSFSVDEQFF.

V gene TRBV28 combines with J gene TRBJ1-2, with D perhaps matching TRBD1 (5 bases). Trimming removed 6 bases from V and 7 bases from J, with 24 bases in between. The CDR3 totals 16 residues. CDR1 MDHEN and CDR2 SYDVKM come from the germline V gene. CDR3 in amino acids: CASSLTPRGTGVGYTF. The CDR3 nucleotides read TGTGCCAGCAGCCTTACCCCTCGTGGGACGGGGGTTGGCTACACCTTC.

The chain links TRBV14 to TRBJ2-7; D ambiguous. The CDR3 loop spans 13 amino acids. Deletions cut 1 base from V and 5 bases from J, with 9 bases between. The germline gives CDR1 SGHDN, CDR2 FVKESK. The CDR3 reads CASSQVNSDEQYF. Written as DNA, the CDR3 is TGTGCCAGCAGCCAAGTAAATTCAGACGAGCAGTACTTC. The complete variable domain, with remaining parts taken from reference TRBV14 and TRBJ2-7, reads EAGVTQFPSHSVIEKGQTVTLRCDPISGHDNLYWYRRVMGKEIKFLLHFVKESKQDESGMPNNRFLAERTGGTYSTLKVQPAELEDSGVYFCASSQVNSDEQYFGPGTRLTVT.

The chain couples TRBV28 to TRBJ1-5; unclear D gene. The germline V gene has CDR1 MDHEN and CDR2 SYDVKM. V shed 0 bases and J shed 2 bases, with 11 bases lying between them. The CDR3 contains 16 residues. Written as DNA, the CDR3 is TGTGCCAGCAGTTTATGGGCGGGAGATGGCAATCAGCCCCAGCATTTT. Its translation is CASSLWAGDGNQPQHF.

This clonotype was recorded a few times. The CDR3 protein is CASKSGPLYNEQFF. The CDR3 region has the DNA TGCGCCAGCAAATCAGGTCCCCTTTACAATGAGCAGTTCTTC. The genes are TRBV5-1 and TRBJ2-1; D remains ambiguous. This CDR3 is built from 14 residues. The germline V and J ends were trimmed by 6 bases and 4 bases, with 14 bases remaining between them. Germline V gene data show CDR1 as SGHRS and CDR2 as YFSETQ.

This clonotype was seen a few times. The J gene is TRBJ2-2, the V gene TRBV28; unclear D gene. V lost 7 bases and J lost 8, with 11 bases in between. Germline values: CDR1 MDHEN, CDR2 SYDVKM. The CDR3 consists of 12 residues. The CDR3 is CASNRNVGELFF. CDR3 DNA: TGTGCCAGCAACCGAAACGTGGGGGAGCTGTTTTTT. Full variable domain (outside the CDR3, taken from reference TRBV28 and TRBJ2-2): DVKVTQSSRYLVKRTGEKVFLECVQDMDHENMFWYRQDPGLGLRLIYFSYDVKMKEKGDIPEGYSVSREKKERFSLILESASTNQTSMYLCASNRNVGELFFGEGSRLTVL.

Here the CDR3 DNA reads TGTGCCAGCAGTTTAATCATGGCGGCCACTTCCCCTTTAGAGCAGTACTTC. It codes for CASSLIMAATSPLEQYF. The chain carries TRBV12-3 or TRBV12-4 and TRBJ2-5; D is undetermined. Trimming pared 2 bases from V and 11 bases from J, leaving 27 bases between. This CDR3 spans 17 amino acids.

The chain couples TRBV12-3 or TRBV12-4 to TRBJ1-1; TRBD1 agrees at 8 bases. V gave up 7 bases and J gave up 4 bases; unmatched junction bases: 8. This CDR3 contains 14 residues. CDR3 bases: TGTGCCAGCAATCCAGGGGGCGCGAGCACTGAAGCTTTCTTT. It is translated as CASNPGGASTEAFF.

This chain connects TRBV6-5 to TRBJ2-7; TRBD2 is a possible D gene (5 bases). V lost 2 bases, J lost 4 bases, and 15 bases lay in between. This CDR3 contains 15 residues. The germline V gene encodes CDR1 MNHEY and CDR2 SVGAGI. The CDR3 region has the DNA TGTGCCAGCAGTTACAACGGACTCTCCCATTACGAGCAGTACTTC. This gives the protein CASSYNGLSHYEQYF.

The chain uses TRBV24-1 and TRBJ2-1, with TRBD1 matching over 10 bases. The CDR3 consists of 13 residues. V dropped 8 bases and J dropped 9; count of bases not matched to a gene: 6. Per the germline V gene, CDR1 is KGHDR and CDR2 is SFDVKD. CDR3 sequence reads: CATTLGQGLEQFF. The CDR3, as DNA: TGTGCCACCACCCTGGGACAGGGGCTTGAGCAGTTCTTC.

The rearrangement links TRBV24-1 to TRBJ2-7; D is unresolved. CDR3 length equals 13 residues. The V and J ends lost 5 bases and 4 bases respectively, with 11 bases between them. The germline gives CDR1 KGHDR, CDR2 SFDVKD. The CDR3 DNA reads TGTGCCACCAGTGCCTCCGGTGTATACGAGCAGTACTTC. It codes for CATSASGVYEQYF.

Details on this clonotype: This may be a read error: a much more frequent sequence differs by one nucleotide. The rearrangement links TRBV5-5 to TRBJ1-5; D gene unclear. The length of the CDR3 is 17 residues. Looked up from germline, CDR1 is SGHKS and CDR2 is YYEKEE (reference sequence). CDR3 protein: CASSPLFTDHSNQPRHF. CDR3 in DNA: TGTGCCAGCAGCCCGCTTTTCACAGATCATAGCAATCAGCCCCGGCATTTT.

The sample holds a few counts of this clonotype. The chain uses TRBV29-1 and TRBJ1-2; D uncertain. This CDR3 spans 15 amino acids. The V end was cut by 4 bases, the J end by 2 bases, with 17 bases between. From germline, CDR1 is SQVTM and CDR2 ANQGSEA. The DNA for the CDR3 is TGCAGCGTTGTAATCCACGTCGTAAGGAACTATGGCTACACCTTC. It specifies CSVVIHVVRNYGYTF.

This chain uses TRBV5-1 with TRBJ2-5; no reliable D call. The V end was cut by 4 bases, the J end by 3 bases, with 7 bases between. The CDR3 is 12 amino acids. CDR1 SGHRS and CDR2 YFSETQ come from the germline V gene. The CDR3 sequence is CASSRPKETQYF. The CDR3 nucleotides are TGCGCCAGCAGCCGCCCGAAAGAGACCCAGTACTTC. Full variable domain (missing parts from reference TRBV5-1 and TRBJ2-5): KAGVTQTPRYLIKTRGQQVTLSCSPISGHRSVSWYQQTPGQGLQFLFEYFSETQRNKGNFPGRFSGRQFSNSRSEMNVSTLELGDSALYLCASSRPKETQYFGPGTRLLVL.

The chain carries TRBV7-2 and TRBJ1-2; TRBD1 aligns across 7 bases. The CDR3 length is 15 residues. In germline, CDR1 is SGHTA, CDR2 FQGNSA. V lost 5 bases, J lost 4 bases, and 10 bases stayed unmatched. CDR3 protein: CASSLRRGQSYGYTF. CDR3 nucleotide sequence: TGTGCCAGCAGCCTCCGACGGGGACAGTCCTATGGCTACACCTTC.

This clonotype was observed a single time. The rearrangement uses TRBV12-3 or TRBV12-4 and TRBJ2-1, with TRBD1 identical over 8 bases. The CDR3 totals 14 residues. Trimming at V came to 6 bases and at J to 3 bases, leaving 4 bases not matched to a gene. The DNA for the CDR3 is TGTGCCAGCAGGGGACAGGTGGACTACAATGAGCAGTTCTTC. This encodes CASRGQVDYNEQFF.